These T cell receptor beta chains were read from a single sample in a study of blood T cells in healthy people across ages. MiXCR, run by TCRdb on the 5' RACE reads, gives a single entry per CDR3 protein. The sample contains around 1,000,000 distinct CDR3 sequences, around 25% of which appear only once. The same data also contributed to another study, on T cells of mothers and their children.

Sequencing was carried out using blood. Every receptor here comes from a girl aged 2 to 9 in good health. CDR3s include the opening cysteine and the closing phenylalanine or tryptophan. The D gene is left open where the match is weak. The listing skips clone size in some rows; elsewhere it reads once, few, many or a size class.

>TRBJ2-1|few|NA|TRBV25-1
TGTGCCAGCAAAAATGTCAAAAGATACGGCGTGGGCAATGAGCAGTTCTTC
CASKNVKRYGVGNEQFF
>TRBJ2-1|few|NA|TRBV20-1
TGCAGTGCTAGCTCCCAGCGCCCGACAGCCTACAATGAGCAGTTCTTC
CSASSQRPTAYNEQFF
>TRBJ2-7|few|TRBD2|TRBV3-1
TGTGCCAGCAGCCGCTCCGGGACTAGCGACGAGCAGTACTTC
CASSRSGTSDEQYF
>TRBJ2-1|few|TRBD2|TRBV4-1
TGCGCCAGCAGGGCCCCCGGGACTAGTTTAAATGAGCAGTTCTTC
CASRAPGTSLNEQFF
>TRBJ1-2|NA|NA|TRBV7-2
TGTGCCAGCGGTCTCTCCACCGGGGGTGGCTACACCTTC
CASGLSTGGGYTF
>TRBJ2-3|few|NA|TRBV7-3
TGTGCCAGCAGTCCCACGTCCTTAATTACAGATACGCAGTATTTT
CASSPTSLITDTQYF
>TRBJ1-5|few|NA|TRBV27
TGTGCCAGCGGAATAGGTTATAGCAATCAGCCCCAGCATTTT
CASGIGYSNQPQHF
>TRBJ2-1|few|NA|TRBV7-9
TGTGCCAGCAGCTTAAGGGATCCTTCATGGAGTGAGCAGTTCTTC
CASSLRDPSWSEQFF
>TRBJ2-7|NA|NA|TRBV14
TGCGCCAGCAGCCAGAGCGTCCTATTTTACGAGCAGTACTTC
CASSQSVLFYEQYF
>TRBJ2-5|NA|NA|TRBV11-2
TGTGCCAGCAGCTTGTCCCCAGATGGTCAAGAGACCCAGTACTTC
CASSLSPDGQETQYF
>TRBJ1-4|NA|NA|TRBV4-3
TGCGCCAGCAGCCAAGATCGGGATCGTGAAAAACTGTTTTTT
CASSQDRDREKLFF
>TRBJ2-5|few|NA|TRBV12-3/TRBV12-4
TGTGCCGGCAGTCCCTTAGGGGCGAGGGGCCAAGAGACCCAGTACTTC
CAGSPLGARGQETQYF
>TRBJ2-1|few|NA|TRBV7-9
TGTGCCAGCAGCTTAATAGAGTTGAGGGGTACCAATGAGCAGTTCTTC
CASSLIELRGTNEQFF
>TRBJ1-5|NA|TRBD1|TRBV7-2
TGTGCCAGCAGCTTAGTGGGGACAGGGAACAATCAGCCCCAGCATTTT
CASSLVGTGNNQPQHF
>TRBJ1-3|few|NA|TRBV9
TGTGCCAGCAGCGTAGGGGGCGGGAGCCCTGGAAACACCATATATTTT
CASSVGGGSPGNTIYF
>TRBJ2-6|NA|NA|TRBV7-2
TGTGCCAGCAGCCCACAAGTCCAAGCAGGGGCCAACGTCCTGACTTTC
CASSPQVQAGANVLTF
>TRBJ2-2|few|NA|TRBV4-1
TGCGCCAGTACCCCGGGGGACACCGGGGAGCTGTTTTTT
CASTPGDTGELFF
>TRBJ2-3|NA|NA|TRBV7-3
TGTGCCAGCAGCCCCCGGAACACCGCAGATACGCAGTATTTT
CASSPRNTADTQYF
>TRBJ1-1|NA|TRBD1|TRBV6-6
TGTGCCAGCAGCCCAGGACAGGGGGCGCCTCGGAACACTGAAGCTTTCTTT
CASSPGQGAPRNTEAFF
>TRBJ2-5|NA|NA|TRBV25-1
TGTGCCAGCAGTGACGTAGGGGTGGAGACCCAGTACTTC
CASSDVGVETQYF
>TRBJ2-5|few|TRBD2|TRBV4-2
TGTGCCAGCAGCCAAGTTGGGCTAGCGGTACAAGAGACCCAGTACTTC
CASSQVGLAVQETQYF
>TRBJ1-1|few|NA|TRBV12-5
TGTGCTAGTGGCTTACAGGCGCCCACTGAAGCTTTCTTT
CASGLQAPTEAFF
>TRBJ1-2|NA|NA|TRBV20-1
TGCAGTGCCCGGACCGGCCGGGACTTTGGCTACACCTTC
CSARTGRDFGYTF
>TRBJ2-3|NA|TRBD2|TRBV7-2
TGTGCCAGCAGCTTAACGCGGGGGGCACCCGGAGATACGCAGTATTTT
CASSLTRGAPGDTQYF
>TRBJ2-7|few|NA|TRBV6-1
TGTGCCAGCAGTGAAGCCCTAGCGCTCTACGAGCAGTACTTC
CASSEALALYEQYF
>TRBJ2-5|NA|TRBD2|TRBV7-2
TGTGCCAGCAGCTCCTCACTAGCGGGGGGGCGTGAGACCCAGTACTTC
CASSSSLAGGRETQYF
>TRBJ1-3|few|NA|TRBV5-5
TGTGCCAGCAGCTTGGCCGAAACCGGGACCTCTGGAAACACCATATATTTT
CASSLAETGTSGNTIYF
>TRBJ2-3|NA|TRBD1|TRBV10-3
TGTGCCATCAGTGGAAAGGGACAGACAGATACGCAGTATTTT
CAISGKGQTDTQYF
>TRBJ2-7|NA|NA|TRBV21-1
TGTGCCAGCAGCGAAAAGCCGACCACTAGCGGCCTACACTCCTACGAGCAGTACTTC
CASSEKPTTSGLHSYEQYF
>TRBJ1-6|NA|NA|TRBV11-2
TGTGCCAGCAGCTTACTTGGATATGCCCTCCACTTT
CASSLLGYALHF
>TRBJ2-7|NA|NA|TRBV20-1
TGCAGTGCTAGACCCAGAGATGTAAGTTACGAGCAGTACTTC
CSARPRDVSYEQYF
>TRBJ2-7|few|NA|TRBV10-3
TGTGCCATCAGTGAGGCCCGCGTTTTGCCAATTCGTTACGAGCAGTACTTC
CAISEARVLPIRYEQYF
>TRBJ2-7|few|TRBD2|TRBV10-3
TGTGCCATCAGTGACACCGGACTAGCGGCGGAGCAGTACTTC
CAISDTGLAAEQYF
>TRBJ2-1|few|NA|TRBV9
TGTGCCAGCAGCGGGACTCTTTACAATGAGCAGTTCTTC
CASSGTLYNEQFF
>TRBJ2-5|few|TRBD1|TRBV6-6
TGTGCCAGCAGTTACGACAGGGTGGTTGAGACCCAGTACTTC
CASSYDRVVETQYF
>TRBJ1-1|NA|TRBD1|TRBV6-5
TGTGCCACTCGAAGGACAGGGGGCACTGAAGCTTTCTTT
CATRRTGGTEAFF
>TRBJ1-4|NA|NA|TRBV12-3/TRBV12-4
TGTGCCAGCAAGGCAGGCGGGGGCAAACTGTTTTTT
CASKAGGGKLFF